Listed here are 9 T cell receptor beta chains from one sample, sequenced in a study of blood T cell repertoires in COVID-19. Using immunoSEQ multiplex PCR, the repertoire was profiled, and TCRdb retains in-frame clones only, with some absent. The sample includes under 500,000 clones, around 89% of them seen just once. Sequencing was performed on peripheral blood. The receptor set was obtained from a woman aged 30 to 39 with acute or convalescent COVID-19.

The chain has TRBV2 and TRBJ2-5, with 7 bases matching TRBD1. J gave up 1 base and V 7 bases, and 3 bases lay outside the gene matches. Germline CDR1 SNHLY, CDR2 FYNNEI. This CDR3 spans 13 amino acids. This chain's CDR3 is CASNRDSQETQYF. CDR3 sequence (DNA): TGTGCCAGCAACCGGGACAGCCAAGAGACCCAGTACTTC. The whole variable domain, remainder taken from reference TRBV2 and TRBJ2-5, is EPEVTQTPSHQVTQMGQEVILRCVPISNHLYFYWYRQILGQKVEFLVSFYNNEISEKSEIFDDQFSVERPDGSNFTLKIRSTKLEDSAMYFCASNRDSQETQYFGPGTRLLVL.

The V call is TRBV5-1, the J call TRBJ2-7; 7 bases agree with TRBD1. CDR3 length: 14 amino acids. V trimming: 4 bases; J trimming: 7 bases; junction bases outside the gene matches: 11. CDR1 SGHRS and CDR2 YFSETQ come from the germline V gene. DNA of the CDR3: TGCGCCAGCAGCCTCCTCGTGACAGGGCAAGAGCAGTACTTC. Encoded protein: CASSLLVTGQEQYF.

The chain has TRBV7-9 and TRBJ2-7, with 7 positions matching TRBD1. This CDR3 comprises 12 residues. Germline values: CDR1 SEHNR, CDR2 FQNEAQ (reference sequence). V lost 5 bases, J lost 3 bases, and 1 base stayed unmatched. The CDR3 region is CASSDRVYEQYF. In DNA, the CDR3 is TGTGCCAGCAGCGACAGGGTCTACGAGCAGTACTTC.

This clone was recorded once. This chain uses TRBV3-1 (or the pseudogene TRBV3-2) with TRBJ1-2, with D possibly matching TRBD1 (6 bases). The V gene's germline CDR1 is LGHDT and CDR2 YNNKEL (reference sequence). The CDR3 is 16 residues long. V was shortened by 0 bases and J by 2 bases, with 13 bases between the two germline ends. CDR3 nucleotide sequence: TGTGCCAGCAGCCAAGAAGCTGGACAGCCGAACTATGGCTACACCTTC. Protein product: CASSQEAGQPNYGYTF.

The rearrangement links TRBV7-9 to TRBJ2-3, with 10 nucleotides matching TRBD2. CDR1 and CDR2 from the germline V gene are SEHNR and FQNEAQ (reference sequence). CDR3 length equals 15 residues. V lost 5 bases to trimming and J lost 1 base; unmatched junction nucleotides: 3. CDR3 sequence (DNA): TGTGCCAGCAGCAGGGGGACTAGCGGCACAGATACGCAGTATTTT. Amino acid sequence: CASSRGTSGTDTQYF.

The V gene is TRBV5-1, the J gene TRBJ2-3; the match to TRBD2 covers 14 bases. Germline V gene data show CDR1 as SGHRS and CDR2 as YFSETQ. CDR3 length: 15 residues. With V trimmed by 4 bases and J by 5 bases, 3 bases remained unmatched. The CDR3 here is CASSRTSGGLDTQYF. The CDR3 DNA follows: TGCGCCAGCAGCCGGACTAGCGGGGGGTTAGATACGCAGTATTTT.

The gene calls are TRBV4-2 and TRBJ2-7; 9 nucleotides agree with TRBD1. Germline values: CDR1 LGHNA, CDR2 YNFKEQ. The ends lost 3 bases at V and 3 bases at J; junction bases unmatched: 3. The CDR3 runs to 14 residues. CDR3 in DNA: TGTGCCAGCAGCCAGGGACAGGGTTACTACGAGCAGTACTTC. Translation gives CASSQGQGYYEQYF.

This chain joins TRBV5-1 and TRBJ1-1, with 7 bases matching TRBD1. The trim removed 4 bases at V and 5 bases at J, leaving 5 bases unmatched. Germline V lookup: CDR1 SGHRS, CDR2 YFSETQ. The CDR3 length is 13 residues. The CDR3: CASSSGQVTEAFF. For the CDR3, the DNA is TGCGCCAGCAGCAGCGGACAGGTGACTGAAGCTTTCTTT.

This clone was counted between two and nine times. The chain links TRBV9 to TRBJ2-1; D perhaps matches TRBD2 (5 bases). CDR1 is SGDLS and CDR2 is YYNGEE in the germline V gene. Trimming stripped 4 bases from V and 6 bases from J, with 14 bases between. The CDR3 has 14 amino acids. CDR3 loop: CASSPKDFPNEQFF. The CDR3 coding sequence is TGTGCCAGCAGCCCCAAGGACTTCCCCAATGAGCAGTTCTTC.